The next 27 T cell receptor beta chains were all read from a single sample in a study of T cells in Graves' hyperthyroidism and ophthalmopathy. RNA transcripts yielded amplified TCR beta CDR3 regions. The study used the HTBI primer set for a first-round RT-PCR of the TCR CDR3. TCRdb called the multiplex PCR reads again in MiXCR, with one record for every CDR3 protein. The data hold more than 650,000 distinct CDR3 sequences, with about 15% observed a single time. The sample was blood. Receptor source: a woman aged 18-30 years with Graves' hyperthyroidism.

On this clonotype: Given a much more abundant clone one base away, this may be a read error. As the CDR3 is not closed by the conserved phenylalanine or tryptophan, this likely results from a read error. The rearrangement links TRBV7-2 to TRBJ1-1; 11 positions match TRBD1. CDR1 is SGHTA and CDR2 is FQGNSA in the germline V gene. The CDR3 has 15 amino acids. V was pared by 4 bases and J by 4 bases, with 5 bases of the junction left unmatched. CDR3 nucleotide sequence: TGTGCCAGCAGCTCAGGACAGGGGGCGCGCACTGAAGCTTTCTCT. Its translation: CASSSGQGARTEAFS.

This clonotype was detected ten times or more. The chain uses TRBV18 and TRBJ1-5; D remains ambiguous. The CDR3 has 13 amino acids. Per the germline V gene, CDR1 is KGHSH and CDR2 is LQKENI. The V gene lost 6 bases and the J gene lost 3 bases, with 9 bases spanning the gap. CDR3 sequence: CASSKGANQPQHF. CDR3 in DNA: TGTGCCAGCTCCAAGGGCGCCAATCAGCCCCAGCATTTT.

This clonotype came up many times. The V gene is TRBV18, the J gene TRBJ2-3; 7 nucleotides agree with TRBD1. Per germline, CDR1 KGHSH and CDR2 LQKENI. CDR3 length equals 15 residues. V gave up 4 bases and J gave up 2 bases; unmatched junction bases: 6. CDR3: CASSRMDRSTDTQYF. DNA of the CDR3: TGTGCCAGCTCACGGATGGACAGGTCCACAGATACGCAGTATTTT. Using reference TRBV18 and TRBJ2-3 for the parts outside the CDR3, the full variable domain is NAGVMQNPRHLVRRRGQEARLRCSPMKGHSHVYWYRQLPEEGLKFMVYLQKENIIDESGMPKERFSAEFPKEGPSILRIQQVVRGDSAAYFCASSRMDRSTDTQYFGPGTRLTVL.

This clonotype was seen only a few times. The rearrangement links TRBV24-1 to TRBJ2-2; no definite D call. Germline assignment: CDR1 KGHDR and CDR2 SFDVKD. Trimming removed 0 bases from V and 6 bases from J, with 1 base in between. The length of the CDR3 is 12 residues. In DNA form, the CDR3 reads TGTGCCACCAGTGATTTGGCCGGGGAGCTGTTTTTT. Translation gives CATSDLAGELFF.

The chain uses TRBV7-9 and TRBJ2-5, with TRBD1 matching 8 bases. Germline V gives CDR1 SEHNR, CDR2 FQNEAQ (reference sequence). This CDR3 comprises 17 residues. The V segment lost 2 bases and the J segment 2 bases; nucleotides outside the gene matches: 10. The CDR3 loop is CASSLSAGGFRQETQYF. The CDR3 DNA reads TGTGCCAGCAGCTTATCGGCAGGGGGCTTCCGACAAGAGACCCAGTACTTC.

Comment on this clonotype: A much larger clone differs by one base, so this may be a read error. The chain's CDR3 is CATQRTPPDTQYF. The CDR3 region has the DNA TGTGCCACCCAGCGGACCCCCCCAGATACGCAGTATTTT. The chain links TRBV7-2 to TRBJ2-3, with a weak D call TRBD2 (5 bases). The CDR3 contains 13 residues. V gave up 10 bases and J gave up 4 bases, with 15 bases separating them. The germline CDR1 and CDR2 sequences are SGHTA and FQGNSA.

A few counts support this clonotype. The chain joins TRBV6-6 to TRBJ2-7, with D hard to call. Trimming shortened V by 0 bases and J by 3 bases, and 9 bases separated the two germline ends. This CDR3 is 14 amino acids long. The germline V gene has CDR1 MNHNY and CDR2 SVGAGI (reference sequence). DNA of the CDR3: TGTGCCAGCAGTTACTCGAGTGCCGGCTACGAGCAGTACTTC. Translating it yields CASSYSSAGYEQYF.

This chain connects TRBV30 to TRBJ2-3; 10 bases are a match to TRBD2. The CDR3 consists of 14 residues. The germline gives CDR1 GTSNPN, CDR2 SVGIG (reference sequence). The junction had 6 bases not matched to a gene; V was cut back by 7 bases and J by 2 bases. The CDR3 protein is CASLLAGNTDTQYF. Here the CDR3 DNA reads TGTGCCTCCCTACTAGCGGGGAACACAGATACGCAGTATTTT.

The chain uses TRBV19 and TRBJ2-2; 10 nucleotides align to TRBD2. Trimming at V came to 3 bases and at J to 6 bases, leaving 4 bases not matched to a gene. The length of the CDR3 is 15 residues. Germline CDR1 is LNHDA and CDR2 is SQIVND (reference sequence). Here the CDR3 reads CASSIIAGGPGELFF. CDR3 in DNA: TGTGCCAGTAGTATCATAGCGGGAGGTCCCGGGGAGCTGTTTTTT.

The sample holds many counts of this clonotype. The chain has TRBV6-1 and TRBJ1-1; TRBD1 agrees at 8 bases. The CDR3 has 15 amino acids. Germline trimming cut 5 bases from V and 5 bases from J; bases unmatched to any gene: 10. Germline V gene sequence: CDR1 MNHNS, CDR2 SASEGT. CDR3: CASSSEGTGGTEAFF. The CDR3 nucleotides are TGTGCCAGCAGTTCAGAGGGGACAGGAGGAACTGAAGCTTTCTTT.

The chain is built from TRBV24-1 and TRBJ2-1; D is unresolved. Germline V CDR1 and CDR2: KGHDR, SFDVKD. There are 16 residues in the CDR3. Trimming removed 0 bases at V and 0 bases at J, with 8 bases between. CDR3 bases: TGTGCCACCAGTGATTTGAGCAGGAGCTCCTACAATGAGCAGTTCTTC. Translation: CATSDLSRSSYNEQFF.

This clonotype has a count of ten or more. The chain is built from TRBV6-1 and TRBJ2-7; no definite D call. Trimming pared 5 bases from V and 3 bases from J, leaving 8 bases between. The CDR3 runs to 12 residues. CDR1 MNHNS and CDR2 SASEGT come from the germline V gene. This chain's CDR3 is CASSTQNYEQYF. The CDR3 DNA sequence: TGTGCCAGCAGTACTCAAAACTACGAGCAGTACTTC.

Ten or more counts support this clonotype. The J gene is TRBJ2-7, the V gene TRBV4-1; D not certain. Germline loops: CDR1 MGHRA, CDR2 YSYEKL. The CDR3 totals 17 residues. The V end lost 2 bases, the J end lost 2 bases, and 19 bases lay between the germline ends. CDR3 nucleotides: TGCGCCAGCAGCCAATATGTGGGGTCAGGCGTAACCTACGAGCAGTACTTC. Translated, it gives CASSQYVGSGVTYEQYF.

This clonotype showed up just a few times. The V and J genes are TRBV15 and TRBJ2-3, with D uncertain. This CDR3 comprises 13 residues. Germline assignment: CDR1 LNHNV and CDR2 YYDKDF (reference sequence). The germline V and J ends were trimmed by 8 bases and 6 bases, with 15 bases remaining between them. CDR3 DNA: TGTGCCACCGCCGGGTCCACCTGGGATACGCAGTATTTT. Translation gives CATAGSTWDTQYF.

The J gene is TRBJ2-1, the V gene TRBV4-2, with TRBD2 identical over 13 bases. The CDR3 runs 17 residues. Germline V gives CDR1 LGHNA, CDR2 YNFKEQ. The trim removed 3 bases at V and 6 bases at J, leaving 8 bases unmatched. The CDR3 loop reads CASSQATSGRLFNEQFF. The CDR3 coding sequence is TGTGCCAGCAGCCAGGCGACTAGCGGGAGGCTTTTCAATGAGCAGTTCTTC.

Concerning this clonotype: A much larger clone lies one base from this, so it may be a read error. This sequence joins TRBV7-6 and TRBJ2-1, with 7 bases identical to TRBD2. Germline V gene lookup returns CDR1 SGHVS and CDR2 FNYEAQ. This CDR3 contains 14 residues. The CDR3 spells CAGSLRESYNEQFF. The CDR3 DNA is TGTGCCGGCAGTCTGCGGGAGTCCTACAATGAGCAGTTCTTC.

This clonotype was seen a handful of times. This chain links TRBV4-1 with TRBJ2-1, with D perhaps TRBD1 (6 bases). Germline loops: CDR1 MGHRA, CDR2 YSYEKL. V lost 1 base and J 9 bases, leaving 10 bases between the germline ends. The CDR3 has 13 amino acids. CDR3 residues: CASSQVTGSEQFF. The DNA of the CDR3 is TGCGCCAGCAGCCAAGTCACAGGGAGTGAGCAGTTCTTC.

The table lists this clonotype with many counts. The chain recombines TRBV20-1 with TRBJ2-3; TRBD1 matches 7 bases. V trimming: 5 bases; J trimming: 7 bases; junction bases outside the gene matches: 15. Germline CDR1 is DFQATT and CDR2 is SNEGSKA (reference sequence). This CDR3 has 15 amino acids. CDR3 residues: CSAGNPGQSLHTQYF. The CDR3 coding sequence is TGCAGTGCTGGTAATCCGGGACAGTCCTTACATACGCAGTATTTT.

This clonotype was seen many times. J is TRBJ1-5 and V is TRBV7-9, with D maybe TRBD1 (5 bases). Trimming pared 0 bases from V and 7 bases from J, leaving 10 bases between. The CDR3 covers 14 residues. Germline assignment: CDR1 SEHNR and CDR2 FQNEAQ (reference sequence). Here the CDR3 reads CASSLAGDGQPQHF. The CDR3 region has the DNA TGTGCCAGCAGCTTAGCGGGGGATGGGCAGCCCCAGCATTTT.

This clonotype was seen many times. This rearrangement joins TRBV6-5 to TRBJ1-6; 11 nucleotides match TRBD1. The CDR3 is made up of 16 amino acids. The J segment lost 9 bases and the V segment lost 4 bases, leaving 8 bases of the junction unmatched. Germline V gene data show CDR1 as MNHEY and CDR2 as SVGAGI. In DNA, the CDR3 is TGTGCCAGCAGTTTCGCATCCGGGACAGGGGGTTCACCCCTCCACTTT. Translating gives CASSFASGTGGSPLHF.

This clonotype occurred a few times. V gene TRBV10-3 combines with J gene TRBJ1-1, with D tentatively TRBD1 (6 bases). The CDR3 covers 13 residues. The V gene lost 6 bases and the J gene lost 1 base, with 9 bases spanning the gap. Germline CDR1 ENHRY, CDR2 SYGVKD. The CDR3 region is CAIRKGGNTEAFF. CDR3 sequence (DNA): TGTGCCATCAGAAAAGGGGGGAACACTGAAGCTTTCTTT.

Many counts were recorded for this clonotype. The chain is built from TRBV2 and TRBJ2-2; D unresolved. The V and J ends lost 5 bases and 6 bases respectively, with 7 bases between them. The CDR3 spans 12 residues. Germline V gene lookup returns CDR1 SNHLY and CDR2 FYNNEI. CDR3 nucleotides: TGTGCCAGCAGTCCGACCTCCGGGGAGCTGTTTTTT. It specifies CASSPTSGELFF.

The J gene is TRBJ2-3, the V gene TRBV7-9; possibly TRBD2 for D (6 bases). There are 15 residues in the CDR3. V lost 5 bases and J 2 bases, leaving 14 bases between the germline ends. Germline V lookup: CDR1 SEHNR, CDR2 FQNEAQ (reference sequence). CDR3 nucleotides: TGTGCCAGCAGCACGATAGCGGAGCCCACAGATACGCAGTATTTT. It specifies CASSTIAEPTDTQYF. The entire variable domain, with the rest obtained from reference TRBV7-9 and TRBJ2-3, is as follows: DTGVSQNPRHKITKRGQNVTFRCDPISEHNRLYWYRQTLGQGPEFLTYFQNEAQLEKSRLLSDRFSAERPKGSFSTLEIQRTEQGDSAMYLCASSTIAEPTDTQYFGPGTRLTVL.

The chain carries TRBV9 and TRBJ2-7; 7 nucleotides line up with TRBD1. Germline V gene sequence: CDR1 SGDLS, CDR2 YYNGEE. The CDR3 has 14 amino acids. Germline trimming cut 4 bases from V and 5 bases from J; bases unmatched to any gene: 9. This CDR3 is CASSPHDRVNEQYF. Here the CDR3 DNA reads TGTGCCAGCAGCCCCCATGACAGGGTCAACGAGCAGTACTTC.

Turning to this clonotype: Just one base apart from a much larger clone, this may be a read error. The chain combines TRBV7-2 with TRBJ2-7; TRBD2 aligns across 8 bases. Germline V gene sequence: CDR1 SGHTA, CDR2 FQGNSA. CDR3 length equals 13 residues. With V trimmed by 5 bases and J by 6 bases, 6 bases remained unmatched. The CDR3 nucleotides read TGTGCCAGCAGCCACGGGGGGGGGGGCGAGCAGTACTTC. The encoded protein is CASSHGGGGEQYF.

The chain links TRBV28 to TRBJ2-4; D is tentatively TRBD1 or TRBD2 (6 bases each). The CDR3 runs to 16 residues. V lost 5 bases and J lost 2, with 16 bases in between. Germline V gives CDR1 MDHEN, CDR2 SYDVKM. CDR3 nucleotide sequence: TGTGCCAGCAGTGCTCGGGCAGGGGACTCCAAAAACATTCAGTACTTC. Amino acid sequence: CASSARAGDSKNIQYF.

V is TRBV6-6 and J is TRBJ1-2, with D possibly being TRBD1 (5 bases). The V gene's germline CDR1 is MNHNY and CDR2 SVGAGI (reference sequence). Trimming removed 2 bases from V and 8 bases from J, with 21 bases in between. The CDR3 runs 16 residues. The CDR3: CASSYAMAGPQDGYTF. DNA of the CDR3: TGTGCCAGCAGTTACGCCATGGCGGGGCCCCAAGACGGCTACACCTTC.